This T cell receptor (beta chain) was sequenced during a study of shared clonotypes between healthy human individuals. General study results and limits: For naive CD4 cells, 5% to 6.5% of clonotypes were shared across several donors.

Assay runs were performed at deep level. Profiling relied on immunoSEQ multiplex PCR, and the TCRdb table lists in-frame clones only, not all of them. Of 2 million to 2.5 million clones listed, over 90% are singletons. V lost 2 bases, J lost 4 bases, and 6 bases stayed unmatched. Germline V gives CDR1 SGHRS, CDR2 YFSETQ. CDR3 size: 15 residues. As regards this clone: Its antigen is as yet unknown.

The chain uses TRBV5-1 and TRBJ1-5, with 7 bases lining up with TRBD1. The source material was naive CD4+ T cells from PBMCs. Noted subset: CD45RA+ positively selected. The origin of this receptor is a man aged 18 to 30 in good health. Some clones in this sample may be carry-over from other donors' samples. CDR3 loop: CASSFGTEPNQPQHF. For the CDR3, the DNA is TGCGCCAGCAGCTTCGGGACAGAGCCAAATCAGCCCCAGCATTTT.